These 18 T cell receptor beta chains were sequenced from one sample in a study of cytomegalovirus exposure and HLA in healthy donors. The primer mix had 60 Vbeta and 13 Jbeta primers. Clones were read by immunoSEQ multiplex PCR, and TCRdb kept only the in-frame ones, dropping some. The sample contains 75,000 to 100,000 clones, just over 70% of which appear only once. The sample consisted of PBMCs. The receptors here all came from a man between 60 and 70 years old in good health and CMV-seronegative.

The chain employs TRBV28 and TRBJ1-3, with D unresolved. From germline, CDR1 is MDHEN and CDR2 SYDVKM. V was clipped by 5 bases and J by 4 bases, with 9 bases between them. CDR3 length: 13 residues. In DNA, the CDR3 is TGTGCCAGCAGTCCCCCCTACGGAAACACCATATATTTT. It codes for CASSPPYGNTIYF.

This clone was seen only a few times. This chain uses TRBV15 with TRBJ1-1, with D perhaps TRBD1 (5 bases). The CDR3 is 15 amino acids. The V gene's germline CDR1 is LNHNV and CDR2 YYDKDF (reference sequence). Trimming left V 1 base short and J 3 bases short, with 12 bases between. CDR3 DNA sequence: TGTGCCACCAGCAGAGGCGGGGCTTCGGACACTGAAGCTTTCTTT. It encodes CATSRGGASDTEAFF. The entire variable domain, with the rest obtained from reference TRBV15 and TRBJ1-1, is as follows: DAMVIQNPRYQVTQFGKPVTLSCSQTLNHNVMYWYQQKSSQAPKLLFHYYDKDFNNEADTPDNFQSRRPNTSFCFLDIRSPGLGDTAMYLCATSRGGASDTEAFFGQGTRLTVV.

The chain links TRBV10-2 to TRBJ2-3; 14 nucleotides line up with TRBD2. The CDR3 sequence is 18 residues long. CDR1 is WSHSY, CDR2 SAAADI, per germline. J gave up 6 bases and V 1 base, and 9 bases lay outside the gene matches. The CDR3 DNA reads as TGCGCCAGCAGTGAGTACCCCAGACTAGCGGGGGGGCCGGATACGCAGTATTTT. Encoded protein: CASSEYPRLAGGPDTQYF.

This clone has just a few counts. The chain combines TRBV11-3 with TRBJ2-2; tentative D call: TRBD1 (6 bases). The CDR3 extends over 16 amino acids. Trimming took 5 bases from V and 4 from J, leaving 17 bases between them. Germline lookup yields CDR1 SGHNT and CDR2 YENEEA. As DNA, the CDR3 is TGTGCCAGCAGCCTGTATTCGGACAGAGGCACCGGGGAGCTGTTTTTT. Translating it yields CASSLYSDRGTGELFF.

Note on this clone: One end of the junction varies from germline; a read error may be responsible. This sample also contains other DNA sequences that code for the same CDR3. CDR3 amino acids: CASSLGYRSGSMGGELFF. The CDR3 nucleotides read TGTGCTAGCAGCTTGGGTTATAGGAGCGGGAGCATGGGCGGGGAGCTGTTTTTT. J is TRBJ2-2 and V is TRBV5-4; 8 nucleotides align to TRBD2. The germline V gene has CDR1 SGHNT and CDR2 YYREEE (reference sequence). CDR3 length equals 18 residues.

This clone was detected only once. J is TRBJ2-7 and V is TRBV6-5; 10 nucleotides match TRBD2. CDR1 MNHEY and CDR2 SVGAGI come from the germline V gene. J lost 0 bases, V lost 2 bases, and 1 base had no gene match. The CDR3 length is 15 residues. The chain's CDR3 is CASSYERGGSYEQYF. The CDR3 bases are TGTGCCAGCAGTTACGAGCGGGGGGGCTCCTACGAGCAGTACTTC.

This clone has just one count. Its ends do not fully match the called genes, so a read error is possible. The V and J genes are TRBV4-1 and TRBJ1-2, with D unclear. The germline CDR1 and CDR2 sequences are MGHRA and YSYEKL. CDR3 length: 15 amino acids. The CDR3 nucleotides read TGCGCCAGCAGCCTCACTACCGACGGTAACTATGGCTACCCCTTC. Residues: CASSLTTDGNYGYPF.

V is TRBV5-1 and J is TRBJ2-7; 9 bases align to TRBD1. This CDR3 has 14 residues. Germline CDR1 is SGHRS and CDR2 is YFSETQ. Losses at the gene ends were 3 bases for V and 7 bases for J; bases not matched to a gene: 8. In DNA form, the CDR3 reads TGCGCCAGCAGCTCGGGACAGGGCCTAGGGGAGCAGTACTTC. Translated: CASSSGQGLGEQYF.

V gene TRBV28 combines with J gene TRBJ2-1; 8 nucleotides line up with TRBD2. The germline CDR1 and CDR2 sequences are MDHEN and SYDVKM. Trimming took 6 bases from V and 4 from J; bases not matched to a gene: 11. The CDR3 contains 16 residues. The CDR3 loop is CASSPPSGSLYNEQFF. DNA for the CDR3: TGTGCCAGCAGCCCTCCCAGCGGGAGTTTGTACAATGAGCAGTTCTTC.

This clone is a singleton in its sample. J is TRBJ1-1 and V is TRBV19, with a possible D match to TRBD1 (5 bases). Trimming took 9 bases from V and 4 from J, leaving 12 bases between them. The CDR3 contains 12 residues. The germline V gene encodes CDR1 LNHDA and CDR2 SQIVND (reference sequence). This CDR3 reads CASKQERTEAFF. The CDR3 DNA follows: TGTGCCAGCAAACAGGAGCGCACTGAAGCTTTCTTT.

The chain joins TRBV28 to TRBJ1-1; TRBD1 aligns across 9 bases. Germline CDR1 is MDHEN and CDR2 is SYDVKM. J gave up 0 bases and V 8 bases, and 10 bases lay outside the gene matches. The CDR3 extends over 16 amino acids. The CDR3 is CASPSTGGSVNTEAFF. The CDR3 coding sequence is TGTGCCAGCCCCTCGACAGGGGGTAGTGTGAACACTGAAGCTTTCTTT.

Only one count was recorded for this clone. The DNA of the CDR3 is TGTGCCAGCAGCGCGACAGGGTCTAATGAAAAACTGTTTTTT. It encodes CASSATGSNEKLFF. J is TRBJ1-4 and V is TRBV9; TRBD1 aligns across 7 bases. The CDR3 spans 14 residues. With V trimmed by 3 bases and J by 3 bases, 2 bases remained unmatched. CDR1 is SGDLS, CDR2 YYNGEE, per germline.

V gene TRBV6-5 combines with J gene TRBJ2-1; D is undetermined. The CDR3 runs to 13 residues. Trimming shortened V by 8 bases and J by 6 bases, and 14 bases separated the two germline ends. The V gene's germline CDR1 is MNHEY and CDR2 SVGAGI. The CDR3 sequence: CASRARRFNEQFF. Here the CDR3 DNA reads TGTGCCAGCCGAGCAAGAAGATTCAATGAGCAGTTCTTC.

The V and J genes are TRBV18 and TRBJ2-2; D perhaps matches TRBD1 (5 bases). V was cut by 2 bases and J by 9 bases, with 13 bases left in between. CDR1 and CDR2 from the germline V gene are KGHSH and LQKENI. There are 14 residues in the CDR3. The CDR3 bases are TGTGCCAGCTCACCAACCCCTACAGGAAGGGAGCTGTTTTTT. Protein: CASSPTPTGRELFF.

Turning to this clone: The identical CDR3 is also encoded by other nucleotide sequences in the sample. The chain links TRBV27 to TRBJ1-1; TRBD1 agrees at 7 bases. Trimming cost V 4 bases and J 0 bases; bases outside gene matches: 2. The CDR3 consists of 14 residues. Germline V gene sequence: CDR1 MNHEY, CDR2 SMNVEV (reference sequence). The CDR3 DNA sequence: TGTGCCAGCAGTTGGGGACAGCTGAACACTGAAGCTTTCTTT. Its protein is CASSWGQLNTEAFF.

The genes are TRBV9 and TRBJ1-2; the match to TRBD1 covers 7 bases. The junction had 10 bases not matched to a gene; V was cut back by 4 bases and J by 4 bases. Germline assignment: CDR1 SGDLS and CDR2 YYNGEE. This CDR3 comprises 15 residues. CDR3 DNA: TGTGCCAGCAGCTCCGTCAGGGGGACAGCCTATGGCTACACCTTC. Translating it yields CASSSVRGTAYGYTF.

The chain recombines TRBV10-3 with TRBJ1-3, with D hard to call. Germline V gene sequence: CDR1 ENHRY, CDR2 SYGVKD. With 7 bases removed from V and 4 bases from J, the gap between germline ends came to 17 bases. This CDR3 region has 15 residues. The CDR3 DNA follows: TGTGCCATCACCGAAGGCCCCGCTAGCGGAAACACCATATATTTT. Protein sequence: CAITEGPASGNTIYF.

The rearrangement links TRBV29-1 to TRBJ2-1; TRBD2 is a possible D gene (6 bases). CDR3 length equals 15 residues. V was trimmed by 6 bases and J by 7 bases, leaving 22 bases between them. Germline V gene sequence: CDR1 SQVTM, CDR2 ANQGSEA. The CDR3 sequence: CSVRDFASGGNEQFF. The CDR3 DNA sequence: TGCAGCGTCCGGGACTTTGCTAGTGGGGGTAATGAGCAGTTCTTC.